This is a list of T cell receptor beta chains from one sample in a study of cytomegalovirus exposure and HLA in healthy donors. The table came from immunoSEQ multiplex PCR; TCRdb's copy has only in-frame clones and leaves some out. Altogether fewer than 200,000 clones are present, roughly 80% being singletons, with the ten largest covering 4.9%. Sequenced input: PBMCs. Receptors originate from a male donor in good health and CMV-seronegative. The CDR3 runs from the conserved cysteine through the conserved F or W. D genes are given only for firm matches. Clone size is shown for a subset of rows, as once, few, many or a class of expanded clone.

D gene	J gene	clone size	V gene	CDR3 DNA	CDR3 protein
TRBD2	TRBJ2-7	.	TRBV27	TGTGCCAGCAGGAGCGGGGGGGCCCCCTACGAGCAGTACTTC	CASRSGGAPYEQYF
.	TRBJ2-5	.	TRBV10-2	TGCGCCAGCATGCGAGAGACCCAGTACTTC	CASMRETQYF
TRBD1	TRBJ1-1	.	TRBV6-5	TGTGCCAGCAGTTACCCCCCAGGGGGCAACACTGAAGCTTTCTTT	CASSYPPGGNTEAFF
.	TRBJ1-1	.	TRBV27	TGTGCCAGCAGTTTATCCAAGAACACTGAAGCTTTCTTT	CASSLSKNTEAFF
TRBD1	TRBJ2-7	.	TRBV5-4	TGTGCCAGCAGAAGACAGGGGGCAGCCTACGAGCAGTACTTC	CASRRQGAAYEQYF
TRBD1	TRBJ1-2	.	TRBV7-3	TGTGCCAGCAGCCCGGGACAGCCCTCCTCCGACTACACCTTC	CASSPGQPSSDYTF
.	TRBJ2-5	once	TRBV30	TGTGCCTGGAGTGTAGGGGGAAGGCGGCGGCAAGAGACCCAGTACTTC	CAWSVGGRRRQETQYF
.	TRBJ2-6	.	TRBV6-5	TGTGCCAGCAGTAACACAGGCTCTGGGGCCAACGTCCTGACTTTC	CASSNTGSGANVLTF
TRBD1	TRBJ2-5	.	TRBV19	TGTGCCAGTAGTATGGCAGGGGGTGAGACCCAGTACTTC	CASSMAGGETQYF
.	TRBJ1-1	.	TRBV9	TGTGCCAGCAGAGGCAGGGACACTGAAGCTTTCTTT	CASRGRDTEAFF
TRBD1	TRBJ1-5	.	TRBV6-1	TGTGCCAGCAGTGACAGGGGGCCAAGTCAGCCCCAGCATTTT	CASSDRGPSQPQHF
.	TRBJ2-7	.	TRBV27	TGTGCCAGCAGTCCTCAGTTTTCCTACGAGCAGTACTTC	CASSPQFSYEQYF
.	TRBJ2-6	.	TRBV6-5	TGTGCCAGCTCAAGGGGGGGAAGCGGGGCCAACGTCCTGACTTTC	CASSRGGSGANVLTF
.	TRBJ1-6	.	TRBV7-8	TGTGCCAGCAGCTCCCAATTCGTAGCACCCCTCCACTTT	CASSSQFVAPLHF
TRBD1	TRBJ2-2	.	TRBV7-9	TGTGCCAGCAGACGACAGGGTCCGAACACCGGGGAGCTGTTTTTT	CASRRQGPNTGELFF
TRBD2	TRBJ2-3	.	TRBV2	TGTGCCAGCAGTCAGGGACTAGCGGGGGCCCCCTTTCGCCATACGCAGTATTTT	CASSQGLAGAPFRHTQYF
TRBD1	TRBJ1-4	.	TRBV18	TGTGCCAGCTCGACTACAGGGGGAATTAATGAAAAACTGTTTTTT	CASSTTGGINEKLFF
.	TRBJ1-5	.	TRBV10-3	TGTGCCATCAGTGAGTCAGAGGGCAGGGGCCCGAATCAGCCCCAGCATTTT	CAISESEGRGPNQPQHF
.	TRBJ2-4	.	TRBV21-1	TGTGCCTATGGTAGGACAGGGGTATACATTCAGTACTTC	CAYGRTGVYIQYF
TRBD2	TRBJ2-5	.	TRBV18	TGTGCCAGCTCAACCGGGACTAGCCGCCAAGAGACCCAGTACTTC	CASSTGTSRQETQYF
.	TRBJ2-6	few	TRBV2	TGTGCCAGCAGTGAAGCGCGGGGCGGCTACTCTGGGGCCAACGTCCTGACTTTC	CASSEARGGYSGANVLTF
TRBD2	TRBJ2-7	.	TRBV10-2	TGCGCCAGCAGTGACCCTAGCGGGATCTCCTACGAGCAGTACTTC	CASSDPSGISYEQYF
TRBD2	TRBJ2-3	.	TRBV7-2	TGTGCCAGCAGCCACGGACTAGCGGGAGATTCATTGGATACGCAGTATTTT	CASSHGLAGDSLDTQYF
.	TRBJ1-2	.	TRBV19	TGTGCCAGTAGTATCCCGGGATTTAATGGCTACACCTTC	CASSIPGFNGYTF
TRBD1	TRBJ1-6	once	TRBV5-1	TGCGCCAGCAGCTTGGCCGGGACAGGGAGCGGATCACCCCTCCACTTT	CASSLAGTGSGSPLHF
.	TRBJ2-1	.	TRBV7-3	TGTGCCAGCAGCTTCGATCGGGAGCGTTCCTACAATGAGCAGTTCTTC	CASSFDRERSYNEQFF
TRBD2	TRBJ2-1	.	TRBV29-1	TGCAGCGCCCAAGCTGGGGGGGGGAATGAGCAGTTCTTC	CSAQAGGGNEQFF
.	TRBJ2-3	once	TRBV2	TGTGCCACCCGACAGCCCACAGATACGCAGTATTTT	CATRQPTDTQYF
.	TRBJ1-5	.	TRBV7-8	TGTGCCAGCAGCTTAGTGGAGGGCAATCAGCCCCAGCATTTT	CASSLVEGNQPQHF
TRBD1	TRBJ1-2	.	TRBV29-1	TGCAGCACCCTACAGGGGGGGGACAACTATGGCTACACCTTC	CSTLQGGDNYGYTF
TRBD2	TRBJ2-1	few	TRBV2	TGTGCCACCTGTAGCGGGGTCGGCTCCTACAATGAGCAGTTCTTC	CATCSGVGSYNEQFF
.	TRBJ1-2	few	TRBV18	TGTGCCAGCTCACCCCCGACAGTTAACTATGGCTACACCTTC	CASSPPTVNYGYTF
TRBD1	TRBJ2-7	few	TRBV6-5	TGTGCCAGCAGCCGGGACAGGGCCTACGAGCAGTACTTC	CASSRDRAYEQYF
.	TRBJ2-2	.	TRBV19	TGTGCCAGTAGTACGGGGACATTGAACACCGGGGAGCTGTTTTTT	CASSTGTLNTGELFF
TRBD1	TRBJ2-5	.	TRBV28	TGTGCCAGCAGTTTAGGGGACAGGGGGGAGACCCAGTACTTC	CASSLGDRGETQYF
.	TRBJ2-7	.	TRBV7-3	TGTGCCAGCAGCTTAGGGGGGAAGTCCGTCGAGCAGTACTTC	CASSLGGKSVEQYF
.	TRBJ1-5	.	TRBV4-1	TGCGCCAGCAGCCAGGGGGGGGCATTGCAGCCCCAGCATTTT	CASSQGGALQPQHF
TRBD1	TRBJ1-1	.	TRBV28	TGTGCCAGCAGTTTCCTGGGACAGTCTATGAACACTGAAGCTTTCTTT	CASSFLGQSMNTEAFF
TRBD1	TRBJ2-7	.	TRBV13	TGTGCCAGCAGCCACCGGGACAGGGGTGGGTACTTC	CASSHRDRGGYF
.	TRBJ2-7	.	TRBV18	TGTGCCAGCTCACCAAGCCGGTACGAGCAGTACTTC	CASSPSRYEQYF
TRBD1	TRBJ1-2	.	TRBV5-1	TGCGCCAGCAGCTTCCGGGACAGTTATAGCTACACCTTC	CASSFRDSYSYTF
.	TRBJ1-4	.	TRBV7-8	TGTGCCAGCAGCTTCGGGGGAGGCGATAAAAAACTGTTTTTT	CASSFGGGDKKLFF
TRBD2	TRBJ2-1	.	TRBV4-1	TGCGCCAGCAGCCAAGCGGGACTAGCCCAACGGGATGAGCAGTTCTTC	CASSQAGLAQRDEQFF